The clone carrying this TCR beta chain was detected ten times or more. The antigen remains unidentified. MiXCR was run by TCRdb on the reads, yielding one entry per CDR3 protein. Of some 150,000 distinct CDR3 sequences in the sample, about 6.5% were seen once. V lost 3 bases and J lost 2; bases outside the gene matches: 5. This CDR3 spans 16 amino acids. Germline CDR1 and CDR2: SGHTA and FQGNSA. The sample belongs to a study of T cell repertoires in cytomegalovirus infection. Broader study findings: Accumulated public TCR beta family frequency recognized individuals carrying CMV together with the relevant HLA.

This sequence originates from a human donor in good health (CMV status not recorded). Some clones in this sample may be carry-over from other donors' samples. The rearrangement links TRBV7-2 to TRBJ1-1; 11 bases align to TRBD1. The sample taken for sequencing was PBMCs. The CDR3 sequence: CASSFGQGAPNTEAFF. CDR3 coding DNA: TGTGCCAGCAGCTTTGGACAGGGGGCCCCTAACACTGAAGCTTTCTTT.